This TCR beta chain comes out of a study of patients and donors after allogeneic stem cell transplantation. V gave up 5 bases and J gave up 6 bases; unmatched junction bases: 9. The CDR3 runs to 14 residues. Germline values: CDR1 DFQATT, CDR2 SNEGSKA (reference sequence). Each CDR3 protein gets one entry after TCRdb re-called the RT-PCR reads with MiXCR. The data contain some 24,000 distinct CDR3 sequences, about 42% of them singletons. This TCR was recovered from a human donor who was either an allogeneic HSCT recipient or a stem cell or donor lymphocyte infusion donor (not recorded which). It is not recorded whose cells these are; they may come from a transplant donor. The specimen was blood, either unsorted or a sorted T cell fraction (not recorded which). The chain employs TRBV20-1 and TRBJ1-5; 8 nucleotides agree with TRBD1. The CDR3 region is CSARTTGGSQPQHF. The CDR3 DNA reads TGCAGTGCTCGAACTACAGGGGGTAGTCAGCCCCAGCATTTT.